These T cell receptor beta chains were read from a single sample in a study of blood T cell repertoires in COVID-19. Only in-frame clones appear in the TCRdb table, and some are missing; sequencing was by immunoSEQ multiplex PCR. Found here are about 170,000 clones, roughly 91% of them singletons; the top ten hold roughly 5%. The sequenced material came from peripheral blood. The source is a man between 18 and 35 years old with COVID-19, enrolled during active disease. Both conserved end residues are part of each CDR3. The D gene is left open where the match is weak. Only some rows state a clone size, as once, few, many or a class for expanded clones.

TRBJ1-2	.	TRBV28	.	CASSYILTPQGNYGYTF	TGTGCCAGCAGCTACATATTGACCCCTCAGGGGAACTATGGCTACACCTTC
TRBJ1-2	few	TRBV6-6	.	CASSQTENRYGYTF	TGTGCCAGCAGCCAAACCGAAAACCGGTATGGCTACACCTTC
TRBJ1-4	.	TRBV13	.	CASSLGAGGEKLLF	TGTGCCAGCAGCTTAGGCGCCGGAGGCGAAAAACTGCTTTTT
TRBJ2-1	.	TRBV7-8	TRBD2	CASSFGLAGVWNEQFF	TGTGCCAGCAGCTTTGGACTAGCGGGAGTCTGGAATGAGCAGTTCTTC
TRBJ1-4	once	TRBV30	TRBD1	CACTLGTGGRKLLF	TGTGCCTGTACCTTGGGGACAGGGGGCCGAAAACTGCTTTTT
TRBJ1-6	.	TRBV30	.	CAWTFGGGTNSPLHF	TGTGCCTGGACCTTCGGGGGAGGAACTAATTCACCCCTCCACTTT
TRBJ2-2	.	TRBV2	.	CASTTTGTGELFF	TGTGCCAGCACCACGACAGGAACCGGGGAGCTGTTTTTT
TRBJ2-7	.	TRBV6-5	.	CASSYSGTGGEQYF	TGTGCCAGCAGTTACTCTGGCACCGGGGGAGAGCAGTACTTC
TRBJ1-2	.	TRBV27	TRBD1	CASSPRTGGASDYGYTF	TGTGCCAGCAGTCCCAGGACAGGGGGAGCATCTGACTATGGCTACACCTTC
TRBJ2-7	once	TRBV5-3	.	CARTSTHEQYF	TGTGCCAGGACTAGTACCCACGAGCAGTACTTC
TRBJ2-1	once	TRBV11-1	TRBD1	CASSPSGTGPWNEQFF	TGTGCCAGCAGCCCTTCCGGGACAGGGCCTTGGAATGAGCAGTTCTTC
TRBJ2-7	.	TRBV27	.	CASRGTTGQYF	TGTGCCAGCAGGGGGACGACAGGGCAGTACTTC
TRBJ1-6	.	TRBV28	.	CASSFVARGYNSPLHF	TGTGCCAGCAGTTTCGTAGCCAGGGGTTATAATTCACCCCTCCACTTT
TRBJ2-1	once	TRBV10-2	.	CASSESRLVELDNEQFF	TGCGCCAGTTCCGAATCTCGGCTAGTCGAGCTTGACAATGAGCAGTTCTTC
TRBJ1-2	.	TRBV30	.	CAWTLQARANYGYTF	TGTGCCTGGACCTTACAGGCCAGGGCCAACTATGGCTACACCTTC
TRBJ2-7	.	TRBV7-2	.	CASSPQEDEQYF	TGTGCCAGCAGCCCCCAGGAGGACGAGCAGTACTTC
TRBJ2-7	.	TRBV29-1	TRBD2	CSVGGFRTSLYEQYF	TGCAGCGTTGGAGGGTTCAGGACTAGTCTTTACGAGCAGTACTTC
TRBJ2-7	.	TRBV4-3	TRBD2	CASSQESGGSAYEQYF	TGCGCCAGCAGCCAAGAATCTGGCGGGAGTGCCTACGAGCAGTACTTC
TRBJ1-5	.	TRBV28	.	CASSLISEGQPQHF	TGTGCCAGCAGTTTAATTTCTGAGGGTCAGCCCCAGCATTTT
TRBJ1-4	.	TRBV28	.	CASSLYGGVPNEKLFF	TGTGCCAGCAGTTTATATGGTGGAGTTCCTAATGAAAAACTGTTTTTT
TRBJ1-4	.	TRBV30	.	CAWRARQLFNEKLFF	TGTGCCTGGAGAGCTCGACAGCTTTTTAATGAAAAACTGTTTTTT
TRBJ1-1	.	TRBV10-3	.	CAIRTTTEAFF	TGTGCCATCAGGACGACAACTGAAGCTTTCTTT
TRBJ1-2	.	TRBV6-5	.	CASSLDRSTNYGYTF	TGTGCCAGCAGCCTCGACAGGAGTACTAACTATGGCTACACCTTC
TRBJ2-3	.	TRBV9	.	CASSVKTDFTDTQYF	TGTGCCAGCAGCGTAAAGACGGACTTCACAGATACGCAGTATTTT
TRBJ2-3	.	TRBV2	.	CASGAWAGSTDTQYF	TGTGCCAGCGGGGCCTGGGCGGGAAGCACAGATACGCAGTATTTT
TRBJ2-3	.	TRBV6-1	.	CASSVARQGPTDTQYF	TGTGCCAGCAGTGTAGCTCGTCAGGGCCCCACAGATACGCAGTATTTT
TRBJ2-7	.	TRBV7-9	.	CASSLAATWDEQYF	TGTGCCAGCAGCCTCGCGGCGACCTGGGACGAGCAGTACTTC
TRBJ1-1	.	TRBV19	TRBD1	CASSSPTGGLTEAFF	TGTGCCAGTAGTTCACCGACAGGGGGACTCACTGAAGCTTTCTTT
TRBJ2-7	once	TRBV5-1	TRBD1	CASSLGTQGAGHEQYF	TGCGCCAGCAGCTTGGGAACCCAGGGGGCGGGCCACGAGCAGTACTTC
TRBJ2-5	.	TRBV11-2	TRBD2	CASSLFSGYQETQYF	TGTGCCAGCAGCTTATTTAGCGGGTACCAAGAGACCCAGTACTTC
TRBJ1-4	.	TRBV5-6	.	CASSLNWGQNEKLLF	TGTGCCAGCAGCTTGAACTGGGGGCAGAATGAAAAACTGCTTTTT
TRBJ2-7	.	TRBV28	.	CASSLTGYEQYF	TGTGCCAGCAGTTTAACCGGCTACGAGCAGTACTTC
TRBJ2-1	.	TRBV12-3/TRBV12-4	.	CASSPSGYEQFF	TGTGCCAGCAGTCCCAGCGGCTATGAGCAGTTCTTC
TRBJ1-5	.	TRBV15	.	CATSSWGGQQPQHF	TGTGCCACCAGCAGTTGGGGGGGGCAACAGCCCCAGCATTTT
TRBJ2-5	.	TRBV5-4	TRBD2	CASSWSTSGRRETQYF	TGTGCCAGCAGCTGGAGCACTAGCGGGAGACGAGAGACCCAGTACTTC
TRBJ1-2	.	TRBV28	TRBD1	CASSLVGTVLRGYGYTF	TGTGCCAGCAGTTTAGTAGGGACAGTACTTAGGGGCTATGGCTACACCTTC
TRBJ2-3	.	TRBV3-1/TRBV3-2	.	CASSQIQGPQRFGDTQYF	TGTGCCAGCAGCCAAATACAGGGCCCCCAGAGGTTCGGGGATACGCAGTATTTT
TRBJ1-4	.	TRBV10-3	.	CAIRGGNEKLLF	TGTGCCATCCGGGGTGGTAATGAAAAACTGCTTTTT
TRBJ2-7	.	TRBV7-2	.	CASSSPRGYYEQYF	TGTGCCAGCAGCTCCCCCCGCGGTTACTACGAGCAGTACTTC
TRBJ2-7	.	TRBV7-2	TRBD2	CASSLSGRAPEQYF	TGTGCCAGCAGCTTGAGCGGGAGGGCCCCCGAGCAGTACTTC
TRBJ2-1	.	TRBV7-9	TRBD2	CASSLGGLAVEQFF	TGTGCCAGCAGCTTAGGTGGTCTAGCGGTTGAGCAGTTCTTC
TRBJ2-7	.	TRBV5-4	.	CASSFIGQTYEQYF	TGTGCCAGCAGCTTCATAGGACAGACCTACGAGCAGTACTTC
TRBJ2-7	.	TRBV28	.	CASSFLTAGRSNEQYF	TGTGCCAGCAGTTTCCTTACGGCAGGGAGGTCCAACGAGCAGTACTTC
TRBJ2-7	.	TRBV2	TRBD1	CASSRQGAGEQYF	TGTGCCAGCAGTCGACAGGGGGCCGGCGAGCAGTACTTC
TRBJ1-2	.	TRBV9	TRBD1	CASSVGGGLYGYTF	TGTGCCAGCAGCGTAGGAGGGGGCCTTTATGGCTACACCTTC
TRBJ1-5	.	TRBV24-1	TRBD1	CATSDSRTGAHQPQHF	TGTGCCACCAGTGATTCCCGGACAGGGGCACACCAGCCCCAGCATTTT
TRBJ1-2	.	TRBV20-1	.	CSSNYGYTF	TGCAGTTCAAACTATGGCTACACCTTC
TRBJ2-3	.	TRBV5-8	TRBD2	CASGLAGGSDTQYF	TGTGCCAGCGGCCTAGCGGGAGGGTCAGATACGCAGTATTTT
TRBJ2-3	.	TRBV10-3	.	CAISDRVTSSTDTQYF	TGTGCCATCAGTGATCGGGTGACCTCCTCCACAGATACGCAGTATTTT
TRBJ2-2	.	TRBV14	TRBD2	CASSQLSGKPTGELFF	TGTGCCAGCAGCCAATTGAGCGGGAAACCCACCGGGGAGCTGTTTTTT
TRBJ1-1	.	TRBV7-9	TRBD1	CASSFTGGMPEAFF	TGTGCCAGCAGCTTTACAGGGGGGATGCCTGAAGCTTTCTTT
TRBJ2-1	.	TRBV3-1/TRBV3-2	.	CASSLYSEQFF	TGTGCCAGCAGCCTATACAGTGAGCAGTTCTTC
TRBJ2-7	.	TRBV29-1	.	CSVSPGTYEQYF	TGCAGCGTTTCCCCCGGTACCTACGAGCAGTACTTC
TRBJ1-5	.	TRBV15	.	CATSRNLLVQGGNQPQHF	TGTGCCACCAGCAGAAACCTTCTAGTACAGGGCGGCAATCAGCCCCAGCATTTT
TRBJ2-1	.	TRBV7-3	.	CASSSQGGEQFF	TGTGCCAGCAGCTCCCAGGGGGGTGAGCAGTTCTTC
TRBJ1-3	.	TRBV7-2	.	CASSLGRGPGNTIYF	TGTGCCAGCAGCTTAGGGCGGGGACCTGGAAACACCATATATTTT
TRBJ2-7	few	TRBV5-4	.	CASSSAEGVQYF	TGTGCCAGCAGCTCCGCCGAAGGGGTGCAGTACTTC
TRBJ2-3	.	TRBV7-2	.	CASSLRQFIDTQYF	TGTGCCAGCAGCTTGAGGCAGTTCATAGATACGCAGTATTTT
TRBJ1-5	.	TRBV4-1	TRBD1	CASSQDYRTGYQPQHF	TGCGCCAGCAGCCAAGATTATCGGACAGGTTATCAGCCCCAGCATTTT